This T cell receptor (beta chain) was found in a study of cytotoxic CD8 clonotypes in ibrutinib-treated CLL. Study-wide background: Treatment had run for a median approximately eleven months, range 6 to 36, when response samples were taken.

With cryopreserved PBMCs as the source, around 2 micrograms of genomic DNA went to TCR beta libraries. TCRdb's table, derived via immunoSEQ multiplex PCR, lists solely in-frame clones and lacks some. The sample yields under 300,000 clones, approximately 76% seen once. The TCR comes from a human donor with chronic lymphocytic leukemia. The specimen comprised PBMCs, sampled at disease progression, from a patient treated with ibrutinib.

The CDR3 is CAISEGYNEQFF. CDR3 DNA: TGTGCCATCAGTGAGGGTTACAATGAGCAGTTCTTC. The chain employs TRBV10-3 and TRBJ2-1; D is unresolved. V was trimmed by 2 bases and J by 4 bases, leaving 3 bases between them. The CDR3 is 12 amino acids. Looked up from germline, CDR1 is ENHRY and CDR2 is SYGVKD.